This TCR beta chain was recorded in a study of T cells in narcolepsy. Study findings and constraints: Healthy controls reportedly lacked the autoreactive clonotypes serially found in patients' blood. Autoreactive HCRT-specific and TRIB2-specific clonotypes were marked in same-patient CSF-versus-blood CD4+ comparisons.

Some clones are missing from TCRdb's copy, which holds only in-frame ones; the method was immunoSEQ multiplex PCR. The sample has roughly 30,000 clones, about four fifths seen once; the top ten hold 2% to 2.5%. A remark on this clone: Antigen unknown.

The CDR3 runs 13 residues. Trimming cost V 5 bases and J 3 bases, with 11 bases left between them. Germline V gives CDR1 MGHDK, CDR2 SYGVNS. The genes are TRBV25-1 and TRBJ2-7; the D is unclear. The sequenced sample consisted of memory (CD45RA-) CD4+ T cells from blood. This TCR was sampled from a human donor in good health. CDR3 protein: CASSRDFDYEQYF. Here the CDR3 DNA reads TGTGCCAGCAGTCGAGACTTTGACTACGAGCAGTACTTC.